This TCR beta chain was sequenced for a study of cytomegalovirus exposure and HLA in healthy donors. This clone was detected once. One junction end does not reproduce the germline sequence, and a read error may be involved. Both 60 Vbeta primers and 13 Jbeta primers went into the PCR. Sequencing used immunoSEQ multiplex PCR; TCRdb keeps in-frame clones, though not all of them. The sample lists roughly 150,000 clones, almost 80% seen once, with roughly 10% in the top ten. The CDR3 runs to 11 residues. From germline, CDR1 is SQVTM and CDR2 ANQGSEA. This chain links TRBV29-1 with TRBJ2-1; TRBD2 matches 13 bases. Sequencing was done on a sample of PBMCs. This TCR was sampled from a man in his late teens or twenties in good health and CMV-seropositive. The CDR3 sequence: CSVATSGRWVF. The CDR3 DNA is TGCAGCGTTGCGACTAGCGGGAGGTGGGTCTTC.